The source of this TCR beta chain is a study of blood T cell repertoires in COVID-19. The wider study: Nucleic acid was either cDNA or gDNA, and it came from T cells, B-cell-depleted T cells, or PBMCs.

Per the original data handling: For nucleated cells, counts were estimated from reference gene primer amplification. Sequencing was performed with immunoSEQ multiplex PCR; in TCRdb, only in-frame clones are kept and a portion is missing. For V, J and clone size, that table is used; D and trimming come from the DNA. The table lists approximately 75,000 clones, around 89% of them singletons. Trimming removed 8 bases from V and 4 bases from J, with 21 bases in between. Germline CDR1 is MNHEY and CDR2 is SMNVEV (reference sequence). There are 15 residues in the CDR3. J is TRBJ2-7 and V is TRBV27; a possible D gene is TRBD1 (5 bases). Sequencing input: peripheral blood. This TCR was sampled from a man between 60 and 75 years old with acute or convalescent COVID-19. The CDR3 region is CASRRQQGVRYEQYF. In DNA form, the CDR3 reads TGTGCCAGCCGTAGACAGCAGGGCGTAAGGTACGAGCAGTACTTC.